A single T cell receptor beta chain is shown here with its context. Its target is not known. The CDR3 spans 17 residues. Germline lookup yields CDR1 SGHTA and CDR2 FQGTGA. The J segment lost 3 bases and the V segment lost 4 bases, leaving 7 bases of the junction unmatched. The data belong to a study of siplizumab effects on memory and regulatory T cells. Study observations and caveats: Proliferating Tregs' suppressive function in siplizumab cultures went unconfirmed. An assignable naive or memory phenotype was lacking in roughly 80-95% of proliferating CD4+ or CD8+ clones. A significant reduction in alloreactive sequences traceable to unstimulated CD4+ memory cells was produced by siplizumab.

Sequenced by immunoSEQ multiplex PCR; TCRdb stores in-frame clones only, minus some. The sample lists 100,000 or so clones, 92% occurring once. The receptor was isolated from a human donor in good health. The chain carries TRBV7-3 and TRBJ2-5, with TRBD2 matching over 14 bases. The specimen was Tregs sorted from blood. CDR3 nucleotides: TGTGCCAGCAGCTCCGGGACTAGCGGGAGAATGGAAGAGACCCAGTACTTC. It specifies CASSSGTSGRMEETQYF.